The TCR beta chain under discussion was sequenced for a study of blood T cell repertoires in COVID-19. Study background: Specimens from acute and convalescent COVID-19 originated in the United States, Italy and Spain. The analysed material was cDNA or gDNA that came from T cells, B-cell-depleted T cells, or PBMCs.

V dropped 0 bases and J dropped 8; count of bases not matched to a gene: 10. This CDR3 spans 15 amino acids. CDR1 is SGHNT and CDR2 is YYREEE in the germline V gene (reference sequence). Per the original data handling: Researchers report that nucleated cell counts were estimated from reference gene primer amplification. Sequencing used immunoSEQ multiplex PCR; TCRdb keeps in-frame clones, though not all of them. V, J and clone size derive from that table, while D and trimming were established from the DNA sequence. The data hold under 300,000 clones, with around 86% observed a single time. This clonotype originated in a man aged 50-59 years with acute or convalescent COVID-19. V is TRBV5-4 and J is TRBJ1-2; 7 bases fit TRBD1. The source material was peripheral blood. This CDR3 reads CASSLDGIQGQGYTF. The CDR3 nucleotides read TGTGCCAGCAGCTTGGATGGGATACAGGGGCAAGGCTACACCTTC. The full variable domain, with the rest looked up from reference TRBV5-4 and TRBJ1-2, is ETGVTQSPTHLIKTRGQQVTLRCSSQSGHNTVSWYQQALGQGPQFIFQYYREEENGRGNFPPRFSGLQFPNYSSELNVNALELDDSALYLCASSLDGIQGQGYTFGSGTRLTVV.